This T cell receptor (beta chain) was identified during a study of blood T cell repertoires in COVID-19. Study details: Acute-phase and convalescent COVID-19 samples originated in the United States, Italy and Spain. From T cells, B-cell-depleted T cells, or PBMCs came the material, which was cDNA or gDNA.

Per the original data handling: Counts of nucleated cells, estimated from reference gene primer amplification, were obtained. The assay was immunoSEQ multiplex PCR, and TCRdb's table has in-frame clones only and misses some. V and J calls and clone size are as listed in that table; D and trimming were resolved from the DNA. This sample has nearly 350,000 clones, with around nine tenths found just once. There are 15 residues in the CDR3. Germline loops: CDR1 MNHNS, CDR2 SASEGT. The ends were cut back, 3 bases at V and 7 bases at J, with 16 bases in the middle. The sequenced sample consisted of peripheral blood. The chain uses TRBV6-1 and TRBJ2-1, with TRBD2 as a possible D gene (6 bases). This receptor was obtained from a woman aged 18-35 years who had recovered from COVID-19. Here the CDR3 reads CASSEFGGIFNEQFF. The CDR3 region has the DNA TGTGCCAGCAGTGAGTTTGGCGGGATTTTTAATGAGCAGTTCTTC.